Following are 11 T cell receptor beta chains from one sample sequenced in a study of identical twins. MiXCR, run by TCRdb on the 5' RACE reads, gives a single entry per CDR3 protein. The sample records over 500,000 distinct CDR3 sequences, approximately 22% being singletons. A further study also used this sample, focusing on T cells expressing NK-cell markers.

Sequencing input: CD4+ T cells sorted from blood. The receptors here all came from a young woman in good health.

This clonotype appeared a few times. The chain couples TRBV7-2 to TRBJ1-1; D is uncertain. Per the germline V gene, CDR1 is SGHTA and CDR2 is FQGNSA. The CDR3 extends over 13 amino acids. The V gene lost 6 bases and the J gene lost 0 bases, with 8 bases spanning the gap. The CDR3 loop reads CASRTSMNTEAFF. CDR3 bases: TGTGCCAGCAGAACGTCCATGAACACTGAAGCTTTCTTT.

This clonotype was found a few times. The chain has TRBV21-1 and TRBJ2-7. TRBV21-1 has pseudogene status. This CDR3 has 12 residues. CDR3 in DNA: TGTGCCAGCAGCCAGGAGAGATACGAGCAGTACTTC. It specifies CASSQERYEQYF.

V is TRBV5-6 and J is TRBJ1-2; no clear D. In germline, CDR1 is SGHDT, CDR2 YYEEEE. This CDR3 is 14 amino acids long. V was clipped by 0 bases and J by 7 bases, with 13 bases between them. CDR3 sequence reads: CASSLVGFEGGYTF. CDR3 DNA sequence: TGTGCCAGCAGCTTGGTCGGGTTTGAGGGTGGCTACACCTTC.

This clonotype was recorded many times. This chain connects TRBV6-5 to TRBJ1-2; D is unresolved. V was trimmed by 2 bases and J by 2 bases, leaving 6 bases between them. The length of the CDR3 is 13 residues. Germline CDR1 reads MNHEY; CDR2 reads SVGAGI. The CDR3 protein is CASSYNGNYGYTF. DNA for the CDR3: TGTGCCAGCAGTTACAACGGAAACTATGGCTACACCTTC.

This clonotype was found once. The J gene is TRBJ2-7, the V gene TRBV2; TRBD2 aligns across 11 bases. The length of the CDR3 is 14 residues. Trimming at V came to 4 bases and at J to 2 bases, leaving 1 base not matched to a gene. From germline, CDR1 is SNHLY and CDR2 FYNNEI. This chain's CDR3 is CASSVAGGPYEQYF. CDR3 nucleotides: TGTGCCAGCAGTGTAGCGGGGGGGCCCTACGAGCAGTACTTC.

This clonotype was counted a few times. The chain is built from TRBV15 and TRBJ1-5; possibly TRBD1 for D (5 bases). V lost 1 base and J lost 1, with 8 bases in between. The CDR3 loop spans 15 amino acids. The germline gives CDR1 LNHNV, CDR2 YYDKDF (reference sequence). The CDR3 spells CATSRGRDSNQPQHF. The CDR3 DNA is TGTGCCACCAGCAGAGGGAGGGACAGCAATCAGCCCCAGCATTTT.

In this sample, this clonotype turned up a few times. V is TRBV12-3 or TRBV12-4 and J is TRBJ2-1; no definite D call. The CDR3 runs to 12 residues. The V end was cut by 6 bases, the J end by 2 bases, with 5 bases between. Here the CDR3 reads CASSRPYNEQFF. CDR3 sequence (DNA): TGTGCCAGCAGCCGTCCCTACAATGAGCAGTTCTTC.

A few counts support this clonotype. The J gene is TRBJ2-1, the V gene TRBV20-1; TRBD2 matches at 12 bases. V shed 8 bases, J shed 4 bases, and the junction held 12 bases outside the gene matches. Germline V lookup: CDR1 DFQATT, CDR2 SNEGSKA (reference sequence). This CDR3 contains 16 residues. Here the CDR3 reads CSPTGLAGGRYNEQFF. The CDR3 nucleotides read TGCAGTCCAACGGGGCTAGCGGGGGGGCGGTACAATGAGCAGTTCTTC.

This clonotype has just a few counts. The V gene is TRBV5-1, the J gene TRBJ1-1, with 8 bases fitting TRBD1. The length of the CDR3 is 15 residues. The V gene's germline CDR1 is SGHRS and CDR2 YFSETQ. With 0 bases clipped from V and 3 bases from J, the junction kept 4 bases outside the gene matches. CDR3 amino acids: CASSLGTGWDTEAFF. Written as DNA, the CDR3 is TGCGCCAGCAGCTTGGGGACAGGGTGGGACACTGAAGCTTTCTTT.

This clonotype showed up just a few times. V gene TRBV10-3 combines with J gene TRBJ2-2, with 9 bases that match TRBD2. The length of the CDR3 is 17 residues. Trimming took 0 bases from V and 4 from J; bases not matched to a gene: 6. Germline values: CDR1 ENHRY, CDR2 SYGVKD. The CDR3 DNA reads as TGTGCCATCAGTGAGTCGACTCGGCGGGGGGGCACCGGGGAGCTGTTTTTT. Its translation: CAISESTRRGGTGELFF.

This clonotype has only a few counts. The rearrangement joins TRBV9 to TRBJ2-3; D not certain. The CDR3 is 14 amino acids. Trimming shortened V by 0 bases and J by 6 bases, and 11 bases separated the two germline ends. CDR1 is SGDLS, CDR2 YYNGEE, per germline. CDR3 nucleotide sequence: TGTGCCAGCAGCGTAGCTGGGGTACGGGATACGCAGTATTTT. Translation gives CASSVAGVRDTQYF.